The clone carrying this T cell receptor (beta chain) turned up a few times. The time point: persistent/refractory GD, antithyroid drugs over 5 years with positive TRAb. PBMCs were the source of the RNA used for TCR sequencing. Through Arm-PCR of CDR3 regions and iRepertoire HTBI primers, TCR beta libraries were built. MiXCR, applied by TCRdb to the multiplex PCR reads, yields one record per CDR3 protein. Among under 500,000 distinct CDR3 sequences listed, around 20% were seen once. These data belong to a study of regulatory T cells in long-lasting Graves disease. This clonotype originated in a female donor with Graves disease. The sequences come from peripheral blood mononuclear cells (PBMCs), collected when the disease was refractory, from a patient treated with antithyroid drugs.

CDR3 sequence (DNA): TGTGCCAGCAGGTCCCCACAGTTAGCGGGATGGGGCACAGATACGCAGTATTTT. Translation: CASRSPQLAGWGTDTQYF. This chain joins TRBV28 and TRBJ2-3; TRBD2 aligns across 8 bases. Germline V gives CDR1 MDHEN, CDR2 SYDVKM. After removal of 6 bases from V and 1 base from J, the junction contained 15 bases not matched to a gene. The CDR3 length is 18 residues.